Included here is one TCR beta chain sequence, with context. The target of this receptor is not known. The sample holds no much larger clone one base away, and base qualities are not on file. Sequences ENHRY (CDR1) and SYGVKD (CDR2) are obtained from the germline V gene. Cut back by 0 bases and 4 bases, the V and J ends lie 6 bases apart. The CDR3 measures 13 amino acids from cysteine to phenylalanine. The retained sequence is limited to the CDR3, 39 bases, with the frame set at the first base. Receptor amplification or capture employed PCR. DNA from cultured CD4+ T cells underwent TCR sequencing with the Oncomine TCR Beta short-read assay at the Johns Hopkins FTIC core. The QIAamp micro DNA kit was used to extract genomic DNA from the cultured CD4+ T cells. Oncomine TCR Beta libraries from cultured CD4+ T cells were pooled with unique dual indexes and sequenced on an Illumina iSeq 100. For the original study's pipeline: Non-productive sequences were removed, and CDR3s not starting with C, not ending with F or W, or shorter than 7 amino acids were discarded. The MANAFEST web application identified antigen-specific clonotypes by comparing peptide-stimulated wells against reference wells and other culture wells. Positive clones required FDR below 0.05, an odds ratio above 5, and productive frequency above 0.1% in at least two of three replicate wells. Cross-reactive clonotypes were defined as significantly expanded in both SARS-CoV-2 spike wells and at least one common cold coronavirus spike condition. CDR3 homology was assessed with Levenshtein distances (stringdist) and unrooted phylogenetic trees (ape) in R version 3.6.1. The public reads were quality trimmed at Q25 with fastp and then assembled into clones with MiXCR by TCRdb, keeping productive beta chains. One record per CDR3 amino acid sequence lists the most common genes and DNA. It is TCRdb's table, rather than the study itself, that gives the V and J calls and clone size. The sample records about 15,000 distinct CDR3 sequences, approximately 57% of which are singletons. Together, the top ten hold over 11% of the sample.

This specimen's treatment or condition label, interpreted: roughly nine-day PBMC culture with coronavirus spike peptide pools or control peptides (ViraFEST assay). To expand antigen-specific T cells with peptide pools and then pick out the expanded clonotypes through TCR sequencing, the study relied on the ViraFEST assay. Positive SARS-CoV-2 PCR tests in the convalescent patients dated from March to December 2020, before Alpha, Beta and Delta variants emerged in the United States. Each well held 2.2 million or so PBMCs cultured in IMDM containing around 5.1% human AB serum and around 10 IU/ml IL-2, with about 10 ug/ml peptide pools added. On days 3 and 7, half of the culture medium was replaced with fresh IL-2-containing medium. CD4+ T cells were isolated after around 9 days of culture through negative selection using the EasySep CD4+ T cell isolation kit. Ficoll-Paque Plus gradient centrifugation was used to isolate PBMCs from whole blood, and the isolated PBMCs were then either used fresh or cryopreserved at -140C. Culture conditions were generally each tested in triplicate wells.

These data belong to a study of vaccination and CD4 T cells after COVID-19 (dated by TCRdb to 2022 to 2024). Study-wide context: Every convalescent patient had a positive nasal swab PCR test for SARS-CoV-2, with mild disease in nine or ten patients and severe disease in one. Control cultures received a CEFX viral epitope pool as the positive control, an HIV-1 Nef peptide pool as the negative control, or no peptide. The time from the second vaccine dose to post-vaccine blood sampling had a median of roughly 79 days and ranged from roughly 12 to 250 days. Six males and four females were included in the convalescent cohort, with two Hispanic individuals, seven Caucasians, two Asians and one multiracial person represented. Culture stimuli were overlapping spike peptide pools from SARS-CoV-2 and from the common cold coronaviruses HCoV-NL63, HCoV-OC43 and HCoV-229E. Post-COVID blood samples from convalescent patients were collected a median of approximately 93 days after diagnosis, with a range of roughly 30 to 161 days. In ten to eleven COVID-19 convalescent patients and a few infection-naive healthy vaccine recipients, researchers compared the spike-specific CD4+ TCR repertoire from before mRNA vaccination with the repertoire from after. Participants received two doses of either the Pfizer-BioNTech BNT162b2 vaccine (n=8) or the Moderna mRNA-1273 vaccine (n=2). Broad study findings and their caveats: Nearly all vaccine-specific clones in convalescent patients (304 of 307) were mono-reactive for SARS-CoV-2 spike rather than cross-reactive with common cold coronaviruses. In convalescent patients, a median around 85% of post-vaccine SARS-CoV-2-reactive clones were detected only after vaccination, and vaccine-specific priming was suggested by this finding. Relatively few convalescent patients were included in the study, and early timepoints after natural infection were not analyzed. The median number of SARS-CoV-2-reactive clonotypes rose from 20 to 25 after infection to about 40 after vaccination, but the change was not significant.

Here the chain combines TRBV10-3 and TRBJ1-1; the D segment cannot be called with confidence. The sequence was collected from a human donor who had recovered from COVID-19. Sample: CD4+ T cells from blood, cultured in vitro. The nucleotides read TGTGCCATCAGTGAGTCAGAGGGCACTGAAGCTTTCTTT. This yields the protein CAISESEGTEAFF.